The next 23 T cell receptor beta chains were all read from a single sample in a study of cytomegalovirus exposure and HLA in healthy donors. The PCR employed 60 Vbeta primers together with 13 Jbeta primers. Clones were sequenced by immunoSEQ multiplex PCR, and TCRdb holds only the in-frame ones, with some missing. The sample consists of tens of thousands of clones, more than 50% of them appearing once. The sequencing input was PBMCs. The source is a woman aged 35 to 49 in good health and CMV-seropositive.

In this sample, this clone turned up a few times. The chain employs TRBV5-1 and TRBJ1-5; TRBD1 aligns across 8 bases. In germline, CDR1 is SGHRS, CDR2 YFSETQ. Trimming at V came to 4 bases and at J to 2 bases, leaving 2 bases not matched to a gene. The length of the CDR3 is 14 residues. Written as DNA, the CDR3 is TGCGCCAGCAGCCCGGGACAGGGCAATCAGCCCCAGCATTTT. Its protein product is CASSPGQGNQPQHF. Combining the CDR3 with reference TRBV5-1 and TRBJ1-5 gives the whole variable domain KAGVTQTPRYLIKTRGQQVTLSCSPISGHRSVSWYQQTPGQGLQFLFEYFSETQRNKGNFPGRFSGRQFSNSRSEMNVSTLELGDSALYLCASSPGQGNQPQHFGDGTRLSIL.

J is TRBJ1-5 and V is TRBV27; no definite D call. The CDR3 runs to 14 residues. Germline-derived CDR1 and CDR2 are MNHEY and SMNVEV (reference sequence). Trimming pared 6 bases from V and 2 bases from J, leaving 11 bases between. The CDR3 DNA follows: TGTGCCAGCAGCACTCGGGGAGGCAATCAGCCCCAGCATTTT. Its protein is CASSTRGGNQPQHF.

The J gene is TRBJ2-3, the V gene TRBV11-2, with TRBD2 matching 11 bases. The V gene's germline CDR1 is SGHAT and CDR2 FQNNGV. The CDR3 has 15 residues. The junction had 2 bases not matched to a gene; V was cut back by 3 bases and J by 3 bases. The CDR3 loop reads CASSFSGGVTDTQYF. CDR3 bases: TGTGCCAGCAGCTTTAGCGGGGGGGTTACAGATACGCAGTATTTT.

This chain links TRBV7-2 with TRBJ1-6, with D uncertain. CDR3 length equals 14 residues. Germline lookup yields CDR1 SGHTA and CDR2 FQGNSA. V was shortened by 1 base and J by 7 bases, with 8 bases between the two germline ends. The DNA for the CDR3 is TGTGCCAGCAGCTTAGAGAACGGGAATTCACCCCTCCACTTT. Translated: CASSLENGNSPLHF.

This clone turned up a few times. The V and J genes are TRBV19 and TRBJ2-3; 9 nucleotides line up with TRBD1. The CDR3 sequence is 16 residues long. The junction had 11 bases not matched to a gene; V was cut back by 5 bases and J by 5 bases. Germline values: CDR1 LNHDA, CDR2 SQIVND (reference sequence). CDR3 sequence reads: CASSVQGALLRDTQYF. In nucleotides, the CDR3 is TGTGCCAGTAGTGTACAGGGGGCCCTGTTGAGAGATACGCAGTATTTT.

This clone has a handful of counts. This sequence joins TRBV7-9 and TRBJ2-7; TRBD1 matches 11 bases. Germline CDR1 and CDR2: SEHNR and FQNEAQ (reference sequence). J gave up 4 bases and V 8 bases, and 4 bases lay outside the gene matches. CDR3 length: 13 residues. DNA for the CDR3: TGTGCCAGCCAGGGACAGGGGGGTTACGAGCAGTACTTC. Encoded protein: CASQGQGGYEQYF.

V gene TRBV25-1 combines with J gene TRBJ2-5; no definite D call. The DNA end lines up better with TRBJ2-7; the J call may be wrong. CDR3 length equals 12 residues. CDR1 and CDR2 (germline): MGHDK, SYGVNS. CDR3 sequence reads: CASSENPYEQYF. For the CDR3, the DNA is TGTGCCAGCAGTGAGAATCCCTACGAGCAGTACTTC.

The chain is built from TRBV19 and TRBJ1-6; D perhaps matches TRBD1 (6 bases). CDR3 length equals 14 residues. V dropped 5 bases and J dropped 5 bases, with 10 bases sitting between them. In germline, CDR1 is LNHDA, CDR2 SQIVND (reference sequence). CDR3 sequence reads: CASSLDSNNSPLHF. For the CDR3, the DNA is TGTGCCAGTAGTTTGGACAGTAATAATTCACCCCTCCACTTT.

This clone showed up many times. The genes are TRBV9 and TRBJ1-6; 8 positions match TRBD1. Germline assignment: CDR1 SGDLS and CDR2 YYNGEE. The ends lost 1 base at V and 1 base at J; junction bases unmatched: 13. CDR3 size: 20 residues. The CDR3 protein is CASSVTPGTTGGSYNSPLHF. The CDR3 region has the DNA TGTGCCAGCAGCGTAACCCCTGGGACAACAGGGGGATCCTATAATTCACCCCTCCACTTT.

This clone was detected a few times. The V and J genes are TRBV7-2 and TRBJ2-5; weak D call: TRBD2 (5 bases). The CDR3 sequence is 13 residues long. The V end was cut by 4 bases, the J end by 9 bases, with 15 bases between. Germline V gives CDR1 SGHTA, CDR2 FQGNSA. DNA of the CDR3: TGTGCCAGCAGCTCCATGGTAGCGCGAGCCCAGTACTTC. It is translated as CASSSMVARAQYF.

This rearrangement joins TRBV5-1 to TRBJ2-3; 9 bases are shared with TRBD2. After removal of 0 bases from V and 3 bases from J, the junction contained 5 bases not matched to a gene. This CDR3 comprises 16 residues. Germline V gene sequence: CDR1 SGHRS, CDR2 YFSETQ. The CDR3 protein is CASSLVTSGLTDTQYF. CDR3 bases: TGCGCCAGCAGCTTGGTTACTAGCGGGTTGACAGATACGCAGTATTTT.

The chain couples TRBV9 to TRBJ2-5; 13 positions agree with TRBD2. V was pared by 0 bases and J by 3 bases, with 2 bases of the junction left unmatched. The germline V gene encodes CDR1 SGDLS and CDR2 YYNGEE. CDR3 length: 16 residues. CDR3 in DNA: TGTGCCAGCAGCGTAGCAACTAGCGGGGGGGAAGAGACCCAGTACTTC. Its protein is CASSVATSGGEETQYF.

This clone was detected only a few times. The J gene is TRBJ2-3, the V gene TRBV19; 13 bases fit TRBD2. The CDR3 runs 15 residues. V was clipped by 6 bases and J by 5 bases; unmatched bases: 5. Germline CDR1 and CDR2: LNHDA and SQIVND (reference sequence). The CDR3 here is CASRKGLAGLDTQYF. CDR3 in DNA: TGTGCCAGTAGAAAGGGACTAGCGGGGTTAGATACGCAGTATTTT.

The J gene is TRBJ2-5, the V gene TRBV4-3, with TRBD2 identical over 11 bases. CDR1 LGHNA and CDR2 YSLEER come from the germline V gene. Trimming cost V 3 bases and J 5 bases; bases outside gene matches: 14. This CDR3 has 18 residues. The chain's CDR3 is CASSQFPPTSGVSETQYF. As DNA, the CDR3 is TGCGCCAGCAGCCAGTTTCCCCCGACTAGCGGGGTTTCGGAGACCCAGTACTTC.

The chain uses TRBV15 and TRBJ1-1, with TRBD1 matching over 8 bases. From germline, CDR1 is LNHNV and CDR2 YYDKDF (reference sequence). The ends lost 5 bases at V and 0 bases at J; junction bases unmatched: 8. The CDR3 is 16 residues long. CDR3 residues: CATSVGGTGMNTEAFF. The CDR3 DNA follows: TGTGCCACCAGCGTGGGGGGGACAGGTATGAACACTGAAGCTTTCTTT.

This clone was recorded a few times. This chain joins TRBV27 and TRBJ1-1; 11 bases agree with TRBD1. The germline CDR1 and CDR2 sequences are MNHEY and SMNVEV (reference sequence). V gave up 3 bases and J gave up 3 bases; unmatched junction bases: 3. The CDR3 totals 15 residues. The DNA for the CDR3 is TGTGCCAGCAGTTTCTGGGGACAGGGGGACACTGAAGCTTTCTTT. Translation: CASSFWGQGDTEAFF.

The genes are TRBV19 and TRBJ2-3; weak D call: TRBD1 (5 bases). Trimming removed 6 bases from V and 0 bases from J, with 10 bases in between. This CDR3 region has 14 residues. CDR1 and CDR2 from the germline V gene are LNHDA and SQIVND (reference sequence). CDR3 amino acids: CASRRPGSTDTQYF. CDR3 DNA: TGTGCCAGTAGAAGGCCAGGGAGCACAGATACGCAGTATTTT.

The V and J genes are TRBV5-4 and TRBJ1-6, with 9 bases identical to TRBD1. In germline, CDR1 is SGHNT, CDR2 YYREEE (reference sequence). The CDR3 has 15 residues. V trimming: 4 bases; J trimming: 6 bases; junction bases outside the gene matches: 5. CDR3 amino acids: CASSTKTGGNSPLHF. The CDR3 DNA follows: TGTGCCAGCAGCACGAAGACAGGGGGTAATTCACCCCTCCACTTT.

This chain connects TRBV2 to TRBJ2-3; the D gene is possibly TRBD1 (8 bases). V was shortened by 6 bases and J by 3 bases, with 16 bases between the two germline ends. CDR1 is SNHLY and CDR2 is FYNNEI in the germline V gene. The CDR3 covers 15 residues. The chain's CDR3 is CASRLGQGGTDTQYF. The CDR3 DNA reads as TGTGCCAGCAGACTAGGACAGGGAGGGACAGATACGCAGTATTTT.

The chain links TRBV28 to TRBJ2-1; weak D call: TRBD1 (5 bases). The CDR3 length is 15 residues. CDR1 and CDR2 from the germline V gene are MDHEN and SYDVKM. V lost 6 bases and J lost 2, with 14 bases in between. The CDR3 protein is CASSPGHFAYNEQFF. In DNA form, the CDR3 reads TGTGCCAGCAGCCCCGGACATTTTGCCTACAATGAGCAGTTCTTC.

The rearrangement links TRBV7-8 to TRBJ2-1, with 11 bases fitting TRBD1. The CDR3 runs to 14 residues. Germline loops: CDR1 SGHVS, CDR2 FQNEAQ. Trimming cost V 6 bases and J 6 bases; bases outside gene matches: 4. This CDR3 reads CASRSGTGGNEQFF. The DNA for the CDR3 is TGTGCCAGCAGAAGTGGGACAGGGGGCAATGAGCAGTTCTTC.

V and J are TRBV7-3 and TRBJ1-1; 7 bases match TRBD1. CDR1 is SGHTA, CDR2 FQGTGA, per germline. V shed 2 bases, J shed 1 base, and the junction held 4 bases outside the gene matches. CDR3 length: 15 residues. In DNA, the CDR3 is TGTGCCAGCAGCTTAGGGGACAGACGGAACACTGAAGCTTTCTTT. This codes for CASSLGDRRNTEAFF.

The chain carries TRBV30 and TRBJ2-5; TRBD1 might be the D (5 bases). The end of the DNA is better explained by TRBJ2-7, so the J call may be wrong. Germline CDR1 and CDR2: GTSNPN and SVGIG (reference sequence). The CDR3 loop spans 15 amino acids. The CDR3 DNA reads TGTGCCTGGACCCCGTGGAAGCTAGGGGCCTACGAGCAGTACTTC. It is translated as CAWTPWKLGAYEQYF.